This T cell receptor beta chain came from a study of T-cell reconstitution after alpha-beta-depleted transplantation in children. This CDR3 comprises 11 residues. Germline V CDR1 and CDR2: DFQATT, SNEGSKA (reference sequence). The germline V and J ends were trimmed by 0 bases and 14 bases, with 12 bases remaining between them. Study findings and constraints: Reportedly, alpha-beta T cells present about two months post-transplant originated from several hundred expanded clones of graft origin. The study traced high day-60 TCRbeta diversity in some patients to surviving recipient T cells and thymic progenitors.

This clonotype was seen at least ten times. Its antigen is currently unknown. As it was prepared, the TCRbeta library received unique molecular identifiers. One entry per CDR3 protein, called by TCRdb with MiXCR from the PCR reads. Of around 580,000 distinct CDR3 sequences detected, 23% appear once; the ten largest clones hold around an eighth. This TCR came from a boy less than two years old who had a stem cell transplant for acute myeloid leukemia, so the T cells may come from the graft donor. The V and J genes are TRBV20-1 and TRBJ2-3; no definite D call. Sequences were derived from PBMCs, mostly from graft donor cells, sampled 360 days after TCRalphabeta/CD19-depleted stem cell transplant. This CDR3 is CSARDPLGWYF. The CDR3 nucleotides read TGCAGTGCTAGAGACCCACTGGGGTGGTATTTT.